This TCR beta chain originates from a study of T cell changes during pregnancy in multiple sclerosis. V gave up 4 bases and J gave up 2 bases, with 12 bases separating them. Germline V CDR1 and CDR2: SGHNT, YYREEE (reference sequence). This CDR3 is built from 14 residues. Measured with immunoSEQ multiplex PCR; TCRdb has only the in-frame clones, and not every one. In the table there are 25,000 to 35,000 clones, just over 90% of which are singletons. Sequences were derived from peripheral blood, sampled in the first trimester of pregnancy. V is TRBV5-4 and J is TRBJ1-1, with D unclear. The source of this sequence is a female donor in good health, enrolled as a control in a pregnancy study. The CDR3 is CASSGGWSNTEAFF. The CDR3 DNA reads TGTGCCAGCAGCGGAGGGTGGTCCAACACTGAAGCTTTCTTT.